This T cell receptor (beta chain) is from a study of response to subunit inactivated influenza vaccine. This clonotype was observed a handful of times. TCRdb reprocessed the RT-PCR reads via MiXCR and lists one record per CDR3 protein. The repertoire has about 500,000 distinct CDR3 sequences, approximately 7.3% of them found once; the top ten carry under 15%. The V and J ends lost 3 bases and 8 bases respectively, with 16 bases between them. CDR1 DFQATT and CDR2 SNEGSKA come from the germline V gene (reference sequence). The CDR3 contains 14 residues. J is TRBJ1-4 and V is TRBV20-1; D uncertain. The TCR sequence derives from a man aged 50 to 69 who received an inactivated influenza vaccine. The specimen was PBMCs from blood, collected 23 months after vaccination. This CDR3 reads CSARTENPSEKLFF. The DNA of the CDR3 is TGCAGTGCTAGGACCGAAAACCCCAGCGAAAAACTGTTTTTT.